The rows below give T cell receptor beta chains drawn from one sample of a study of blood T cell repertoires in COVID-19. Using immunoSEQ multiplex PCR, the repertoire was profiled, and TCRdb retains in-frame clones only, with some absent. The repertoire holds roughly 260,000 clones, with about nine tenths as singletons. The material sequenced was peripheral blood. The receptor source for this set is a woman aged 50 to 65 who had recovered from COVID-19. CDR3s include the opening cysteine and the closing phenylalanine or tryptophan. The D gene is left open where the match is weak. The size field is filled for only some rows; it gives once, few, many or a size class.

abundance: NA
d_gene: TRBD1
v_gene: TRBV7-2
len: 15
j_gene: TRBJ2-2
CDR3nt: TGTGCCAGCAGTGGAAGACAGGGCCGCACCGGGGAGCTGTTTTTT
CDR3aa: CASSGRQGRTGELFF

abundance: NA
d_gene: TRBD1
v_gene: TRBV10-3
len: 12
j_gene: TRBJ2-7
CDR3nt: TGTGCCATCAGTCCGGGACAGGGGGCGAAGTACTTC
CDR3aa: CAISPGQGAKYF

abundance: NA
d_gene: NA
v_gene: TRBV10-3
len: 12
j_gene: TRBJ2-7
CDR3nt: TGTGCCATCAGTGAGTCGTCTTACGAGCAGTACTTC
CDR3aa: CAISESSYEQYF

abundance: few
d_gene: NA
v_gene: TRBV19
len: 14
j_gene: TRBJ2-1
CDR3nt: TGTGCCAGTAGTATTCTAGGGTCGGGGAATGAGCAGTTCTTC
CDR3aa: CASSILGSGNEQFF

abundance: NA
d_gene: NA
v_gene: TRBV19
len: 13
j_gene: TRBJ2-2
CDR3nt: TGTGCCACAGCCAAGACTCGTGACCGGGAGCTGTTTTTT
CDR3aa: CATAKTRDRELFF

abundance: NA
d_gene: TRBD1
v_gene: TRBV7-9
len: 15
j_gene: TRBJ1-1
CDR3nt: TGTGCCAGCAGCCCCGACAGGGGGATGAACACTGAAGCTTTCTTT
CDR3aa: CASSPDRGMNTEAFF

abundance: once
d_gene: NA
v_gene: TRBV27
len: 14
j_gene: TRBJ2-1
CDR3nt: TGTGCCAGCACCGTGACCGCGGCCTACAATGAGCAGTTCTTC
CDR3aa: CASTVTAAYNEQFF

abundance: NA
d_gene: NA
v_gene: TRBV5-1
len: 13
j_gene: TRBJ1-1
CDR3nt: TGCGCCAGCAGCTTGTCCGGGGACACTGAAGCTTTCTTT
CDR3aa: CASSLSGDTEAFF

abundance: NA
d_gene: TRBD1
v_gene: TRBV2
len: 14
j_gene: TRBJ1-1
CDR3nt: TGTGCCAGCAGGGCAGGGGGCTCGGACACTGAAGCTTTCTTT
CDR3aa: CASRAGGSDTEAFF

abundance: NA
d_gene: NA
v_gene: TRBV30
len: 13
j_gene: TRBJ1-1
CDR3nt: TGTGCCTGGAGTAGACAGTTGAACACTGAAGCTTTCTTT
CDR3aa: CAWSRQLNTEAFF

abundance: NA
d_gene: NA
v_gene: TRBV18
len: 17
j_gene: TRBJ2-3
CDR3nt: TGTGCCAGCTCACCTCTTCCAGGGTCCGGGGGAGCGGATACGCAGTATTTT
CDR3aa: CASSPLPGSGGADTQYF

abundance: NA
d_gene: NA
v_gene: TRBV7-2
len: 14
j_gene: TRBJ2-2
CDR3nt: TGTGCCAGCAGCTTAGAGAGGCTGCGCGGGGAGCTGTTTTTT
CDR3aa: CASSLERLRGELFF

abundance: few
d_gene: NA
v_gene: TRBV7-9
len: 15
j_gene: TRBJ1-1
CDR3nt: TGTGCCAGCAGCTTTGGCGGGGCGGTCGGGACTGAAGCTTTCTTT
CDR3aa: CASSFGGAVGTEAFF

abundance: NA
d_gene: NA
v_gene: TRBV6-6
len: 14
j_gene: TRBJ1-5
CDR3nt: TGTGCCAGCAGCCTAGAGAGAAGCAATCAGCCCCAGCATTTT
CDR3aa: CASSLERSNQPQHF

abundance: NA
d_gene: NA
v_gene: TRBV21-1
len: 11
j_gene: TRBJ2-7
CDR3nt: TGTGCCAGGAGGGGGGGTACCGAGCAGTACTTC
CDR3aa: CARRGGTEQYF

abundance: NA
d_gene: NA
v_gene: TRBV18
len: 14
j_gene: TRBJ2-7
CDR3nt: TGTGCCAGCTCACCACTCAGGGGGGTCGCCGAGCAGTACTTC
CDR3aa: CASSPLRGVAEQYF

abundance: NA
d_gene: TRBD1
v_gene: TRBV5-4
len: 14
j_gene: TRBJ1-1
CDR3nt: TGTGCCAGCAGTTCAGGGGGCGGCGACACTGAAGCTTTCTTT
CDR3aa: CASSSGGGDTEAFF

abundance: NA
d_gene: NA
v_gene: TRBV6-5
len: 15
j_gene: TRBJ2-5
CDR3nt: TGTGCCAGCAGTTACTTCCCGACAGGAGGAGAGACCCAGTACTTC
CDR3aa: CASSYFPTGGETQYF

abundance: few
d_gene: TRBD2
v_gene: TRBV7-3
len: 16
j_gene: TRBJ2-1
CDR3nt: TGTGCCAGCAGCCCCCACCCCCGCGGGGGGAGGCATGAGCAGTTCTTC
CDR3aa: CASSPHPRGGRHEQFF

abundance: NA
d_gene: NA
v_gene: TRBV18
len: 15
j_gene: TRBJ1-5
CDR3nt: TGTGCCAGCTCCTCTACGGACAGCCCCAATCAGCCCCAGCATTTT
CDR3aa: CASSSTDSPNQPQHF

abundance: NA
d_gene: NA
v_gene: TRBV9
len: 14
j_gene: TRBJ2-5
CDR3nt: TGTGCCAGCAGCGTCAGGCTAGCTTCGGAGACCCAGTACTTC
CDR3aa: CASSVRLASETQYF

abundance: NA
d_gene: NA
v_gene: TRBV24-1
len: 13
j_gene: TRBJ1-1
CDR3nt: TGTGCCACCACCGCAGGTGGGAACACTGAAGCTTTCTTT
CDR3aa: CATTAGGNTEAFF

abundance: once
d_gene: TRBD1
v_gene: TRBV6-5
len: 16
j_gene: TRBJ2-2
CDR3nt: TGTGCCAGCAGTTACCGGAGGACAGGGAACACCGGGGAGCTGTTTTTT
CDR3aa: CASSYRRTGNTGELFF

abundance: NA
d_gene: NA
v_gene: TRBV30
len: 15
j_gene: TRBJ1-6
CDR3nt: TGTGCCTGGAGGGACCCCGGGAGGGGAGGGTCACCCCTCCACTTT
CDR3aa: CAWRDPGRGGSPLHF

abundance: NA
d_gene: TRBD1
v_gene: TRBV5-1
len: 15
j_gene: TRBJ2-3
CDR3nt: TGCGCCAGCAGCTTAGAGGGACAGTTAAGGAATACGCAGTATTTT
CDR3aa: CASSLEGQLRNTQYF

abundance: NA
d_gene: TRBD1
v_gene: TRBV12-3/TRBV12-4
len: 13
j_gene: TRBJ2-7
CDR3nt: TGTGCAAGCAGGGACAGGGGTTCCTACGAGCAGTACTTC
CDR3aa: CASRDRGSYEQYF

abundance: NA
d_gene: NA
v_gene: TRBV28
len: 14
j_gene: TRBJ1-1
CDR3nt: TGTGCCAGCAGTTCGTATCCGGTTGACACTGAAGCTTTCTTT
CDR3aa: CASSSYPVDTEAFF

abundance: NA
d_gene: NA
v_gene: TRBV29-1
len: 15
j_gene: TRBJ2-5
CDR3nt: TGCAGCGTTAACATGGGGCTTACCTCCCAAGAGACCCAGTACTTC
CDR3aa: CSVNMGLTSQETQYF

abundance: NA
d_gene: TRBD1
v_gene: TRBV6-2/TRBV6-3
len: 15
j_gene: TRBJ1-5
CDR3nt: TGTGCCAGCAGCCCAGAGGGACAGCACAATCAGCCCCAGCATTTT
CDR3aa: CASSPEGQHNQPQHF

abundance: NA
d_gene: NA
v_gene: TRBV5-4
len: 13
j_gene: TRBJ2-7
CDR3nt: TGTGCCAGCAGCCTCCGGGATGTCCACGAGCAGTACTTC
CDR3aa: CASSLRDVHEQYF

abundance: NA
d_gene: TRBD2
v_gene: TRBV10-3
len: 13
j_gene: TRBJ2-3
CDR3nt: TGTGCCACTAGCGGGGATACCACAGATACGCAGTATTTT
CDR3aa: CATSGDTTDTQYF

abundance: NA
d_gene: NA
v_gene: TRBV7-2
len: 13
j_gene: TRBJ2-3
CDR3nt: TGTGCCAGCAGCTTAGCCTGGCCAGATACGCAGTATTTT
CDR3aa: CASSLAWPDTQYF

abundance: NA
d_gene: TRBD1
v_gene: TRBV28
len: 16
j_gene: TRBJ1-5
CDR3nt: TGTGCCAGCAGTTTTGGCCGCCGACAGGGCCGACAGCCCCAGCATTTT
CDR3aa: CASSFGRRQGRQPQHF

abundance: NA
d_gene: NA
v_gene: TRBV4-2
len: 16
j_gene: TRBJ1-4
CDR3nt: TGTGCCAGCAGCCAAGGGCAGGGGCCGGCTAATGAAAAACTGTTTTTT
CDR3aa: CASSQGQGPANEKLFF

abundance: NA
d_gene: NA
v_gene: TRBV11-2
len: 15
j_gene: TRBJ2-1
CDR3nt: TGTGCCAGCAGCCGTGAACAGACCCCCTACAATGAGCAGTTCTTC
CDR3aa: CASSREQTPYNEQFF

abundance: NA
d_gene: NA
v_gene: TRBV14
len: 14
j_gene: TRBJ1-2
CDR3nt: TGTGCCAGCAGCCACGACAGCGCTAGCTATGGCTACACCTTC
CDR3aa: CASSHDSASYGYTF

abundance: once
d_gene: NA
v_gene: TRBV6-5
len: 14
j_gene: TRBJ2-1
CDR3nt: TGTGCCAGCAGTTACTATGGGGGGGCGGGTGAGCAGTTCTTC
CDR3aa: CASSYYGGAGEQFF

abundance: few
d_gene: TRBD1
v_gene: TRBV27
len: 18
j_gene: TRBJ1-3
CDR3nt: TGTGCCAGCAGTCCGACAGGGACCCTACTCGCATCTGGAAACACCATATATTTT
CDR3aa: CASSPTGTLLASGNTIYF

abundance: NA
d_gene: NA
v_gene: TRBV10-3
len: 13
j_gene: TRBJ2-3
CDR3nt: TGTGCCATCCGGGGGTCCCCGGCAGATACGCAGTATTTT
CDR3aa: CAIRGSPADTQYF

abundance: NA
d_gene: NA
v_gene: TRBV5-1
len: 15
j_gene: TRBJ2-1
CDR3nt: TGCGCCAGCAGCTTGGCTAGCCCTACCTACAATGAGCAGTTCTTC
CDR3aa: CASSLASPTYNEQFF

abundance: NA
d_gene: TRBD1
v_gene: TRBV2
len: 14
j_gene: TRBJ2-1
CDR3nt: TGTGCCAGCATGACAGGGTCCCTCTACAATGAGCAGTTCTTC
CDR3aa: CASMTGSLYNEQFF

abundance: NA
d_gene: NA
v_gene: TRBV27
len: 13
j_gene: TRBJ1-2
CDR3nt: TGTGCCAGCAGCCAGACAAATATCAATGGCTACACCTTC
CDR3aa: CASSQTNINGYTF

abundance: NA
d_gene: NA
v_gene: TRBV4-3
len: 13
j_gene: TRBJ1-1
CDR3nt: TGCGCCAGCAGCATTGTCATGAACACTGAAGCTTTCTTT
CDR3aa: CASSIVMNTEAFF

abundance: NA
d_gene: NA
v_gene: TRBV30
len: 11
j_gene: TRBJ2-5
CDR3nt: TGTGCCTGGAGTGGGGGAGAGACCCAGCACTTC
CDR3aa: CAWSGGETQHF

abundance: NA
d_gene: TRBD1
v_gene: TRBV19
len: 14
j_gene: TRBJ2-1
CDR3nt: TGTGCCAGTAGTTTCGGGACAGTAAACAATGAGCAGTTCTTC
CDR3aa: CASSFGTVNNEQFF

abundance: once
d_gene: TRBD2
v_gene: TRBV29-1
len: 15
j_gene: TRBJ2-7
CDR3nt: TGCAGCGTTGAAGGTAGCGGGGGGAGCTCCTACGAGCAGTACTTC
CDR3aa: CSVEGSGGSSYEQYF

abundance: NA
d_gene: NA
v_gene: TRBV28
len: 14
j_gene: TRBJ1-1
CDR3nt: TGTGCCAGCAGTCCCTGGGGAGGGGGCACTGAAGCTTTCTTT
CDR3aa: CASSPWGGGTEAFF

abundance: NA
d_gene: NA
v_gene: TRBV15
len: 16
j_gene: TRBJ2-3
CDR3nt: TGTGCCACCAGCACTCTCTCAGGGTCTAACACAGATACGCAGTATTTT
CDR3aa: CATSTLSGSNTDTQYF

abundance: NA
d_gene: NA
v_gene: TRBV9
len: 14
j_gene: TRBJ2-1
CDR3nt: TGTGCCAGCAACCGGGACTCAACCTACAATGAGCAGTTCTTC
CDR3aa: CASNRDSTYNEQFF

abundance: NA
d_gene: TRBD1
v_gene: TRBV4-3
len: 19
j_gene: TRBJ2-5
CDR3nt: TGCGCCAGCAGCCCTTTCTTCGGGACAGGGGATGCAAGAAGTGAGACCCAGTACTTC
CDR3aa: CASSPFFGTGDARSETQYF

abundance: NA
d_gene: TRBD1
v_gene: TRBV5-4
len: 16
j_gene: TRBJ2-7
CDR3nt: TGTGCCAGCAGCTTCTCCGTTTGGGACAGGGATTACGAGCAGTACTTC
CDR3aa: CASSFSVWDRDYEQYF

abundance: NA
d_gene: TRBD1
v_gene: TRBV2
len: 13
j_gene: TRBJ1-2
CDR3nt: TGTGCCACGGCATACGACAGGGACTATGGCTACACCTTC
CDR3aa: CATAYDRDYGYTF

abundance: NA
d_gene: NA
v_gene: TRBV9
len: 10
j_gene: TRBJ1-6
CDR3nt: TGTGCCAGCGGCCATTCACCCCTCCACTTT
CDR3aa: CASGHSPLHF

abundance: NA
d_gene: NA
v_gene: TRBV18
len: 11
j_gene: TRBJ2-7
CDR3nt: TGTGCCAGCTCAGAGGGGGGGGCCCGGTACTTC
CDR3aa: CASSEGGARYF

abundance: NA
d_gene: NA
v_gene: TRBV19
len: 14
j_gene: TRBJ2-3
CDR3nt: TGTGCCAGTAGTATTTCGCTAGTTACAGATACGCAGTATTTT
CDR3aa: CASSISLVTDTQYF